The entry below gives a single T cell receptor (beta chain) sequence along with its context. Its antigen is not identified. The data belong to a study of cytomegalovirus exposure and HLA in healthy donors. For the study at large: The 90 to 150 validation repertoires used the same platform as the 666 first-cohort repertoires, a later analysis reported.

Germline V lookup: CDR1 SGDLS, CDR2 YYNGEE. V dropped 4 bases and J dropped 8 bases, with 9 bases sitting between them. This CDR3 has 11 amino acids. Points from the study as a whole: Clusters of TCRs from the first cohort tended to co-occur in the 130 or so validation repertoires (as a later analysis found).

The protocol was immunoSEQ multiplex PCR, while the TCRdb copy is restricted to in-frame clones and leaves out a portion. The table lists around 150,000 clones, 91% of them singletons, with more than 2.5% in the top ten. The sample comprised PBMCs. The source is a woman aged 18 to 35 in good health and CMV-seropositive. The J gene is TRBJ1-2, the V gene TRBV9; perhaps TRBD1 as D (5 bases). The CDR3 DNA reads TGTGCCAGCAGCAGGGGAATCGGCTACACCTTC. It is translated as CASSRGIGYTF.